This T cell receptor (beta chain) derives from a study of T cell responses to AZD1222 COVID-19 vaccine. The germline gives CDR1 SGHTA, CDR2 FQGNSA. The CDR3 totals 17 residues. Trimming cost V 5 bases and J 0 bases, with 19 bases left between them. Remarks on this clone: Its specificity is unknown.

Assay used: immunoSEQ multiplex PCR; TCRdb lists only in-frame clones, some missing. The sample includes tens of thousands of clones, about four fifths seen only once; the top ten take roughly 6%. The study's findings and limits: Clonal diversity may have been underestimated in mostly white British donors.

The sequences come from peripheral blood, collected 28 days after the second AZD1222 dose. This clonotype was sampled from an adult who received the AZD1222 COVID-19 vaccine. The genes are TRBV7-2 and TRBJ1-1; D remains unclear. As DNA, the CDR3 is TGTGCCAGCAGCCCCACGCGGGCAGGCGCCATGAACACTGAAGCTTTCTTT. As protein: CASSPTRAGAMNTEAFF.